This section outlines one T cell receptor (beta chain) sequence together with its context. Its cognate antigen has yet to be identified. It has no much larger one-base neighbor in the sample; base qualities were not kept. Its CDR3 holds 12 amino acids, cysteine through phenylalanine. Solely the CDR3 DNA is kept, with 36 bases framed from the first base. Trimming at the junction amounts to 6 bases on V and 8 bases on J, and the germline ends lie 14 bases apart. The germline V gene provides CDR1 SGHRS and CDR2 YFSETQ. The CDR3 regions of human TCRbeta chains were analyzed by immunosequencing. Concerning the study's data processing: Repertoire TCRs were checked for matches against a reference library of SARS-CoV-2-specific TCRs that had been generated using the MIRA antigen-specificity platform. Breadth was defined as the fraction of unique TCRs that were SARS-CoV-2-associated, and depth was defined as the fraction of total T cells that were SARS-CoV-2-associated. Each spike-specific TCR was assigned to its reactive spike region and to a CD4 or CD8 class using the MIRA data. Log10-transformed breadth and depth values were compared by one-way ANOVA with Sidak's multiple comparisons tests. This is the immuneACCESS table as TCRdb keeps it, with only in-frame sequences that have V and J called. A part of the clones is gone; compared with another copy, unresolved V genes explain less than half, and the rest is unexplained. The V and J calls and the clone size are those of that table, but D and trimming were determined from the DNA. The sample table lists about 83,000 clones, approximately 83% of them with a count of one. The ten largest clones represent roughly 3.2% of the sample.

The time point label corresponds to: about 28 days (+/-7) after the second vaccine dose. AZD1222 recipients whose second dose came at about 4 weeks and those whose second dose came at about 12 weeks were combined into one group, since spike-specific TCR depth and breadth did not differ between the two schedules. Vaccinee samples came from UK trials COV001 and COV002, including a single-blind randomized controlled phase 2/3 trial of AZD1222 (ChAdOx1 nCoV-19) in healthy adults. For TCRbeta chain sequencing, PBMC samples from trial participants were taken at day 0 and at day 28 after the second dose. The data belong to a study of T cell responses to AZD1222 COVID-19 vaccine (TCRdb year 2021). General notes on the study: TCR sequencing was performed for about 240 trial participants, of whom about 210 were given two doses of AZD1222 and approximately 26 were given two doses of MenACWY control vaccine. Trial participants were enrolled into age subgroups of 18-55, 56-69 and 70-plus years, which contained approximately 150, 28 and 58 TCR-sequenced participants, respectively. Overall study results and their limits: Participants were mostly white British, with more females than males. The authors suggested clonal diversity may have been underestimated. Conclusions about previously exposed vaccinees are limited because only a handful of AZD1222 recipients were SARS-CoV-2 seropositive at baseline. No day 14 peak-response samples were available, so repertoires were characterized only after the peak T cell response. Epitopes outside the regions mutated in the B.1.351 and B.1.1.7 variants were reportedly recognized by nearly half of the unique spike-specific TCRs. After two AZD1222 doses, both the breadth and the depth of spike-specific TCRs were significantly higher than at day 0 and than in MenACWY recipients. Vaccine-associated CD4 TCRs spanned the whole spike protein, with dominant responses in regions 160-218 and 743-854. In the small 56-69-year group, the increase in depth fell short of significance, most likely because of low power.

This sequence originates from an adult who received the AZD1222 COVID-19 vaccine. The V and J segments used are TRBV5-1 and TRBJ1-2, with no D gene named confidently. Material: peripheral blood, obtained 28 days after the second AZD1222 dose. The nucleotide sequence is TGCGCCAGCACCGGTAGTATGCGGGGCTACACCTTC. Translated, this gives CASTGSMRGYTF.